This T cell receptor beta chain is drawn from a study of blood T cell repertoires in COVID-19. The CDR3 has 18 residues. V was pared by 5 bases and J by 5 bases, with 24 bases between. Germline CDR1 reads MNHNY; CDR2 reads SVGAGI (reference sequence). The table came from immunoSEQ multiplex PCR; TCRdb's copy has only in-frame clones and leaves some out. Of under 350,000 clones in the sample, about 89% were seen once. The clonotype comes from a man aged 40-55 years with acute or convalescent COVID-19. The sequencing input was peripheral blood. The rearrangement links TRBV6-6 to TRBJ1-4, with a possible D match to TRBD1 (5 bases). The CDR3 sequence is CASSHPYGQGGRNEKLFF. CDR3 coding DNA: TGTGCCAGCAGTCACCCGTACGGGCAGGGAGGTAGGAATGAAAAACTGTTTTTT.